Each of the 28 T cell receptor beta chains below was sequenced from the same sample in a study of PD-L1 blockade in urothelial cancer. The assay was immunoSEQ multiplex PCR, and TCRdb's table has in-frame clones only and misses some. The repertoire has 50,000 to 60,000 clones, about 86% of them found once; the top ten carry approximately 2.9%. The sequencing here drew on PBMCs, taken around atezolizumab (anti-PD-L1) treatment. The receptor source for this set is a man in his fifties or sixties with urothelial cancer.

V gene TRBV5-3 combines with J gene TRBJ2-4, with unresolved D. TRBV5-3 is an open reading frame, and its role is uncertain. The CDR3 sequence is 13 residues long. Trimming removed 4 bases from V and 13 bases from J, with 18 bases in between. In nucleotides, the CDR3 is TGTGCCAGAAGCCCTAAATCGCCCCGAGCACAGTACTTC. Its translation: CARSPKSPRAQYF.

CDR3 region: CASSLAGIGYTF. The CDR3 DNA is TGTGCCAGCAGTTTAGCAGGGATCGGCTACACCTTC. The rearrangement uses TRBV27 and TRBJ1-2; tentatively, D is TRBD1 (5 bases). The CDR3 runs to 12 residues. Germline CDR1 MNHEY, CDR2 SMNVEV (reference sequence). The V end was cut by 2 bases, the J end by 8 bases, with 9 bases between.

This sequence joins TRBV7-9 and TRBJ1-6, with D possibly being TRBD1 (6 bases). The germline V gene encodes CDR1 SEHNR and CDR2 FQNEAQ (reference sequence). Trimming removed 5 bases at V and 7 bases at J, with 15 bases between. CDR3 size: 15 residues. Written as DNA, the CDR3 is TGTGCCAGCAGCCGAGAAGGGACACGGAATTCACCCCTCCACTTT. Its translation is CASSREGTRNSPLHF.

This clone was seen just once. This sequence joins TRBV2 and TRBJ1-4, with a tentative D call TRBD1 (6 bases). The V gene lost 7 bases and the J gene lost 8 bases, with 17 bases spanning the gap. CDR3 length: 14 residues. Germline V CDR1 and CDR2: SNHLY, FYNNEI. The CDR3: CASIETTGREKLFF. The CDR3 region has the DNA TGTGCCAGCATCGAAACGACAGGACGAGAAAAACTGTTTTTT.

In its sample, this clone was seen once. The chain links TRBV25-1 to TRBJ1-2; perhaps TRBD1 as D (6 bases). V lost 6 bases and J 2 bases, leaving 16 bases between the germline ends. Germline V CDR1 and CDR2: MGHDK, SYGVNS. The CDR3 covers 15 residues. The CDR3 region has the DNA TGTGCCAGCAGAGGTACAGGGCCGACGAACTATGGCTACACCTTC. Translated: CASRGTGPTNYGYTF.

The chain has TRBV7-2 and TRBJ2-7, with 9 bases matching TRBD1. Germline V gives CDR1 SGHTA, CDR2 FQGNSA. V lost 4 bases to trimming and J lost 3 bases; unmatched junction nucleotides: 4. The CDR3 length is 14 residues. The CDR3 loop reads CASSSDRGRYEQYF. The CDR3 DNA reads as TGTGCCAGCAGCTCGGACAGGGGTCGCTACGAGCAGTACTTC.

The chain is built from TRBV28 and TRBJ2-7; a possible D gene is TRBD1 (5 bases). The CDR3 totals 13 residues. Looked up from germline, CDR1 is MDHEN and CDR2 is SYDVKM. V was trimmed by 7 bases and J by 1 base, leaving 11 bases between them. The DNA for the CDR3 is TGTGCCAGCACTAGACAGAGTTCCTACGAGCAGTACTTC. Its translation is CASTRQSSYEQYF.

This clone was picked up a small number of times. V and J are TRBV28 and TRBJ2-1; 7 nucleotides align to TRBD1. Trimming at V came to 3 bases and at J to 7 bases, leaving 9 bases not matched to a gene. The CDR3 contains 15 residues. CDR1 and CDR2 (germline): MDHEN, SYDVKM. This chain's CDR3 is CASSFGQGVWNEQFF. The CDR3 DNA is TGTGCCAGCAGTTTTGGCCAGGGGGTTTGGAATGAGCAGTTCTTC.

The chain has TRBV4-1 and TRBJ2-4, with 9 bases lining up with TRBD2. V gave up 0 bases and J gave up 6 bases; unmatched junction bases: 3. This CDR3 is 15 amino acids long. Germline CDR1 reads MGHRA; CDR2 reads YSYEKL. In DNA form, the CDR3 reads TGCGCCAGCAGCCAAGAAGGGACTAGCAGAAACATTCAGTACTTC. This codes for CASSQEGTSRNIQYF.

The chain recombines TRBV7-9 with TRBJ1-3; no firm D call. CDR1 is SEHNR and CDR2 is FQNEAQ in the germline V gene (reference sequence). The V end was cut by 4 bases, the J end by 8 bases, with 21 bases between. The CDR3 totals 16 residues. The CDR3 DNA reads as TGTGCCAGCAGCTCGCTCCTCGGGAGGGTACCGGACACCATATATTTT. Protein sequence: CASSSLLGRVPDTIYF. The full variable domain, rest sourced from reference TRBV7-9 and TRBJ1-3, is DTGVSQNPRHKITKRGQNVTFRCDPISEHNRLYWYRQTLGQGPEFLTYFQNEAQLEKSRLLSDRFSAERPKGSFSTLEIQRTEQGDSAMYLCASSSLLGRVPDTIYFGEGSWLTVV.

The chain joins TRBV18 to TRBJ2-7, with TRBD2 matching 12 bases. The CDR3 consists of 15 residues. The V gene end was trimmed by 1 base and the J gene end by 4 bases; junction bases not matched to a gene: 2. The V gene's germline CDR1 is KGHSH and CDR2 LQKENI. The CDR3 is CASSPRTSGKYEQYF. The DNA of the CDR3 is TGTGCCAGCTCACCACGGACTAGCGGGAAGTACGAGCAGTACTTC.

This chain joins TRBV11-2 and TRBJ2-7, with 12 bases fitting TRBD2. CDR1 SGHAT and CDR2 FQNNGV come from the germline V gene. With V trimmed by 5 bases and J by 4 bases, 3 bases remained unmatched. This CDR3 spans 14 amino acids. In nucleotides, the CDR3 is TGTGCCAGCAGCCTAGCGGGAGGGCCTTACGAGCAGTACTTC. Protein product: CASSLAGGPYEQYF.

The chain has TRBV2 and TRBJ1-6; 10 bases map to TRBD1. Germline CDR1 SNHLY, CDR2 FYNNEI. The trim removed 7 bases at V and 4 bases at J, leaving 10 bases unmatched. CDR3 length equals 17 residues. CDR3 loop: CASTTTRDRGYNSPLHF. In nucleotides, the CDR3 is TGTGCCAGCACCACCACCCGGGACAGGGGTTATAATTCACCCCTCCACTTT.

The gene calls are TRBV28 and TRBJ2-7; possible D gene TRBD1, 6 bases. CDR1 and CDR2 (germline): MDHEN, SYDVKM. The CDR3 contains 14 residues. The V and J ends lost 7 bases and 1 base respectively, with 14 bases between them. CDR3 sequence reads: CASTPTGLSYEQYF. CDR3 nucleotides: TGTGCCAGCACCCCGACAGGCTTATCCTACGAGCAGTACTTC.

CDR3 loop: CASSGRGLRLAGANVLTF. The CDR3 bases are TGTGCCAGCAGTGGGCGGGGATTGAGGTTAGCGGGGGCCAACGTCCTGACTTTC. V usage is TRBV2 and J usage is TRBJ2-6, with a tentative D call TRBD2 (6 bases). V shed 4 bases and J shed 4 bases, with 20 bases lying between them. The CDR3 is 18 amino acids. Germline V gives CDR1 SNHLY, CDR2 FYNNEI.

The rearrangement links TRBV27 to TRBJ1-1; TRBD1 might be the D (5 bases). The CDR3 is 14 residues long. Trimming took off 6 bases at V and 0 bases at J, with 11 bases between the two ends. Per the germline V gene, CDR1 is MNHEY and CDR2 is SMNVEV (reference sequence). The CDR3 region is CASRGGVLNTEAFF. CDR3 DNA sequence: TGTGCCAGCAGGGGGGGGGTTCTGAACACTGAAGCTTTCTTT.

This rearrangement joins TRBV5-5 to TRBJ2-7; TRBD1 agrees at 7 bases. The germline V gene has CDR1 SGHKS and CDR2 YYEKEE (reference sequence). V shed 4 bases and J 3 bases; nucleotides not matched to a gene: 4. CDR3 length: 13 amino acids. The CDR3 region has the DNA TGTGCCAGCAGCCCCAGACAGGGCTACGAGCAGTACTTC. Protein sequence: CASSPRQGYEQYF.

The V call is TRBV6-1, the J call TRBJ2-2, with D possibly TRBD1 on 5 matching bases. Germline CDR1 and CDR2: MNHNS and SASEGT. Trimming left V 8 bases short and J 6 bases short, with 13 bases between. The CDR3 spans 13 residues. The CDR3 nucleotides read TGTGCCAGCGGCAGGGAAACGGCCGGGGAGCTGTTTTTT. As protein: CASGRETAGELFF.

This rearrangement joins TRBV5-1 to TRBJ1-4, with unresolved D. Germline CDR1 reads SGHRS; CDR2 reads YFSETQ. V lost 1 base and J 5 bases, leaving 6 bases between the germline ends. The CDR3 runs 13 residues. The CDR3 DNA reads TGCGCCAGCAGCTTGTTCCGGAATGAAAAACTGTTTTTT. It translates to CASSLFRNEKLFF.

A word on this clone: The junction and the germline gene differ at one end; a read error may be behind it. The CDR3 bases are TGTGCCAGCAGGTTATTAGGTCGGGGAGCTTTCTTT. This gives the protein CASRLLGRGAFF. The chain recombines TRBV28 with TRBJ1-1; no clear D gene. Germline values: CDR1 MDHEN, CDR2 SYDVKM. The CDR3 has 12 amino acids.

CDR3: CASSLVVGAGNTIYF. DNA of the CDR3: TGTGCCAGCAGCTTAGTAGTAGGGGCTGGAAACACCATATATTTT. The chain uses TRBV7-2 and TRBJ1-3, with D possibly being TRBD1 (5 bases). The CDR3 spans 15 residues. The germline V gene has CDR1 SGHTA and CDR2 FQGNSA. Trimming pared 1 base from V and 2 bases from J, leaving 9 bases between.

CDR3 DNA sequence: TGTGCCAGCAGCCCAAGGACAGGAGATAATTCACCCCTCCACTTT. Encoded protein: CASSPRTGDNSPLHF. This chain joins TRBV7-9 and TRBJ1-6; the match to TRBD1 covers 7 bases. V trimming: 5 bases; J trimming: 5 bases; junction bases outside the gene matches: 6. This CDR3 is 15 amino acids long. Per germline, CDR1 SEHNR and CDR2 FQNEAQ (reference sequence).

The V call is TRBV6-5, the J call TRBJ2-3; 9 nucleotides align to TRBD2. This CDR3 spans 16 amino acids. V gave up 4 bases and J gave up 2 bases; unmatched junction bases: 7. From germline, CDR1 is MNHEY and CDR2 SVGAGI. Here the CDR3 DNA reads TGTGCCAGCAGTTTCCTCAGACTAGCGGCCACAGATACGCAGTATTTT. Translation: CASSFLRLAATDTQYF.

This rearrangement joins TRBV4-1 to TRBJ2-3, with D maybe TRBD2 (6 bases). Trimming removed 0 bases from V and 2 bases from J, with 12 bases in between. This CDR3 spans 16 amino acids. Germline loops: CDR1 MGHRA, CDR2 YSYEKL. In DNA form, the CDR3 reads TGCGCCAGCAGCCAAGATCGGAGCGGGCACACAGATACGCAGTATTTT. Its protein product is CASSQDRSGHTDTQYF.

The chain combines TRBV15 with TRBJ2-1; D may be TRBD2 (6 bases). Per the germline V gene, CDR1 is LNHNV and CDR2 is YYDKDF (reference sequence). The CDR3 length is 17 residues. Trimming removed 1 base at V and 2 bases at J, with 15 bases between. The CDR3 coding sequence is TGTGCCACCAGCAGAGTGGGAGGCCACGGCGCCTACAATGAGCAGTTCTTC. Translation gives CATSRVGGHGAYNEQFF.

The J gene is TRBJ1-6, the V gene TRBV6-1; the D is unclear. The germline CDR1 and CDR2 sequences are MNHNS and SASEGT. The CDR3 totals 15 residues. V lost 0 bases to trimming and J lost 9 bases, with 12 bases between them. In nucleotides, the CDR3 is TGTGCCAGCAGTGAAGCCTCTACCGCGAGTTCACCCCTCCACTTT. The encoded protein is CASSEASTASSPLHF.

The genes are TRBV11-3 and TRBJ2-7, with TRBD2 matching 7 bases. This CDR3 is built from 13 residues. Germline CDR1 is SGHNT and CDR2 is YENEEA. The junction had 7 bases not matched to a gene; V was cut back by 5 bases and J by 6 bases. As DNA, the CDR3 is TGTGCCAGCAGCCCTGCGGGAGCCCTCGAGCAGTACTTC. Translation gives CASSPAGALEQYF.

The chain carries TRBV30 and TRBJ2-7; 11 bases fit TRBD2. The ends lost 3 bases at V and 3 bases at J; junction bases unmatched: 4. This CDR3 is built from 14 residues. From germline, CDR1 is GTSNPN and CDR2 SVGIG (reference sequence). The CDR3 is CAWRSGLAVYEQYF. The CDR3 DNA is TGTGCCTGGAGATCGGGACTAGCGGTCTACGAGCAGTACTTC.